A selection of T cell receptor beta chains follows, all from one sample in a study of blood T cell repertoires in COVID-19. Sequenced by immunoSEQ multiplex PCR; TCRdb stores in-frame clones only, minus some. The repertoire consists of 160,000 or so clones, with around 87% occurring once and the leading ten covering approximately 7%. Sequences were obtained from PBMCs or T cells enriched from blood (not recorded which). The receptor source for this set is a woman aged 45-60 years who had recovered from COVID-19. Each CDR3 is given with its conserved first and last residue. D genes are given only for firm matches. Where a row states a size, it is once, few, many or the class of an expanded clone; other rows omit it.

.,TRBJ1-2,TRBV3-1/TRBV3-2,TRBD1,TGTGCCAGCAGTCAGCTTGGACACAGGGGGCCGTATGGCTACACCTTC,CASSQLGHRGPYGYTF
.,TRBJ1-1,TRBV2,TRBD1,TGTGCCAGCAGACCGGTCGACAGGGGGAACACTGAAGCTTTCTTT,CASRPVDRGNTEAFF
.,TRBJ2-7,TRBV15,.,TGTGCCACCAGCAGAGGGGACACCTCCTACGAGCAGTACTTC,CATSRGDTSYEQYF
.,TRBJ1-4,TRBV7-9,TRBD1,TGTGCCAGCAGCCCTACAGGGGGTGGGCATGAAAAACTGTTTTTT,CASSPTGGGHEKLFF
.,TRBJ2-4,TRBV3-1/TRBV3-2,.,TGTGCCAGCAGCCAAGGAAGACAGTTAATCCAACTAGCCAAAAACATTCAGTACTTC,CASSQGRQLIQLAKNIQYF
.,TRBJ1-5,TRBV19,.,TGTGCCAGTAGTATGCAGGGGCTGGGGCAGCCCCAGCATTTT,CASSMQGLGQPQHF
.,TRBJ2-1,TRBV6-2/TRBV6-3,.,TGTGCCAGCAGTTACGACTGGGACCGGGGGATTGAGCAGTTCTTC,CASSYDWDRGIEQFF
.,TRBJ2-6,TRBV7-6,.,TGTGCCAGCAGCTCCGTTCCCTCTGGGGCCAACGTCCTGACTTTC,CASSSVPSGANVLTF
.,TRBJ2-2,TRBV27,TRBD2,TGTGCCAGCAGTTTATCACCGGGGGGGGCATCCGGGGAGCTGTTTTTT,CASSLSPGGASGELFF
.,TRBJ2-7,TRBV12-5,.,TGTGCTAGTGGTCCGACCGCAGGGGAGCAGTACTTC,CASGPTAGEQYF
.,TRBJ1-2,TRBV29-1,.,TGCAGCGTATCATCTCGGGGTGGCTACACCTTC,CSVSSRGGYTF
.,TRBJ1-2,TRBV25-1,TRBD1,TGTGCCAGCAGTGACTCGGACAGGGGGAACTATGGCTACACCTTC,CASSDSDRGNYGYTF
.,TRBJ1-1,TRBV7-9,TRBD1,TGTGCCAGCAGCTTAGCCCTGACAGGGTTCCAGACTGAAGCTTTCTTT,CASSLALTGFQTEAFF
once,TRBJ2-5,TRBV6-5,.,TGTGCCAGCAGTTACTTCCCCCACTTCCAAGAGACCCAGTACTTC,CASSYFPHFQETQYF
.,TRBJ2-2,TRBV15,TRBD2,TGTGCCACGAGCAGAGGGGATAGCGGGGGGGCAGCCGGGGAGCTGTTTTTT,CATSRGDSGGAAGELFF
.,TRBJ1-1,TRBV3-1/TRBV3-2,TRBD1,TGTGCCAGCAGCCACCCGGACAGGGGACCTGAAGCTTTCTTT,CASSHPDRGPEAFF
.,TRBJ2-1,TRBV24-1,.,TGTGCCACCAGTGATTTGCGCAGGGGTGAGCAGTTCTTC,CATSDLRRGEQFF
.,TRBJ1-1,TRBV11-3,.,TGTGCCAGCAGCTTACAGCGGGCGAGCGCTGAAGCTTTCTTT,CASSLQRASAEAFF
once,TRBJ1-2,TRBV27,TRBD1,TGTGCCAGCAGTTTACAGGGGGATTATGGCTACACCTTC,CASSLQGDYGYTF
few,TRBJ1-5,TRBV6-2/TRBV6-3,.,TGTGCCAGCAGTTACTCGGGCTATAGCAATCAGCCCCAGCATTTT,CASSYSGYSNQPQHF
.,TRBJ1-2,TRBV4-2,TRBD1,TGTGCCAGCAGCGACGGGACAGGGGGCTTGTCGTCTAACTATGGCTACACCTTC,CASSDGTGGLSSNYGYTF
.,TRBJ2-7,TRBV2,.,TGTGCCAGCAGGCCGGGACAAGGTCTTCCCTACGAGCAGTACTTC,CASRPGQGLPYEQYF
.,TRBJ1-6,TRBV19,TRBD1,TGTGCCAGTAGTGATCTCCCACAGGGGCGTAATTCACCCCTCCACTTT,CASSDLPQGRNSPLHF
.,TRBJ1-2,TRBV11-2,.,TGTGCCAGCACCCCGGGGGGGACCTCTAACTATGGCTACACCTTC,CASTPGGTSNYGYTF
.,TRBJ2-1,TRBV3-1/TRBV3-2,.,TGTGCCAGCAGCCCTTACCCTAGCGTAGCCTCCTACAATGAGCAGTTCTTC,CASSPYPSVASYNEQFF
.,TRBJ2-3,TRBV7-3,TRBD2,TGTGCCAGCAGCCCACGACTAGCGGGGGGCACAGATACGCAGTATTTT,CASSPRLAGGTDTQYF
.,TRBJ1-2,TRBV2,.,TGTGCCAGCAGTGGGTACACCTATGGCTACACCTTC,CASSGYTYGYTF
.,TRBJ2-7,TRBV7-2,.,TGTGCCAGCAGCTTAGAGTTGGCGGACAGCTACGAGCAGTACTTC,CASSLELADSYEQYF
.,TRBJ2-7,TRBV7-2,.,TGTGCCAGCAGCCCCCGACAGAGCTTCGTTTCCTACGAGCAGTACTTC,CASSPRQSFVSYEQYF
.,TRBJ2-3,TRBV18,TRBD2,TGTGCCAGCTCACCGCAAATAGCGGGGGGGCCGAGGGATACGCAGTATTTT,CASSPQIAGGPRDTQYF
.,TRBJ1-6,TRBV7-8,TRBD1,TGTGCCAGCAGCTTAGCGCAAGAAGGGACAGAGCCTCACAATTCACCCCTCCACTTT,CASSLAQEGTEPHNSPLHF
.,TRBJ1-2,TRBV12-3/TRBV12-4,.,TGTGCCAGCAGTTTTCCGGCGGGTGGGGGCTACACCTTC,CASSFPAGGGYTF
.,TRBJ1-4,TRBV7-2,.,TGTGCCAGCAGCTTTGATAGGGGGGAAAAACTGTTTTTT,CASSFDRGEKLFF
once,TRBJ2-3,TRBV18,TRBD2,TGTGCCAGCTCGCGCACTAGCGGGGTGAGCACAGATACGCAGTATTTT,CASSRTSGVSTDTQYF
.,TRBJ1-1,TRBV7-9,TRBD1,TGTGCCAGCACCCGCCAGGGGGGCGCGGTGAACACTGAAGCTTTCTTT,CASTRQGGAVNTEAFF
.,TRBJ1-1,TRBV27,.,TGTGCCACCGGGGGGTGGACTGAAGCTTTCTTT,CATGGWTEAFF
.,TRBJ1-1,TRBV6-2/TRBV6-3,TRBD1,TGTGCCAGCAGTCCGTTACAGGGGCACACTGAAGCTTTCTTT,CASSPLQGHTEAFF
.,TRBJ1-1,TRBV20-1,.,TGCAGTGCTAGCAGGGTTACTGAAGCTTTCTTT,CSASRVTEAFF
.,TRBJ2-1,TRBV7-2,TRBD2,TGTGCCAGCAGCTTGACCCAACTAGCGGGGGGTGGCAATGAGCAGTTCTTC,CASSLTQLAGGGNEQFF
.,TRBJ2-1,TRBV3-1/TRBV3-2,TRBD2,TGTGCCAGCAGACCACCGGGACTACCGTACAATGAGCAGTTCTTC,CASRPPGLPYNEQFF
.,TRBJ1-6,TRBV7-3,TRBD1,TGTGCCAGCAGTTTGAGGGGGCCGAATTCACCCCTCCACTTT,CASSLRGPNSPLHF
.,TRBJ2-3,TRBV6-5,TRBD1,TGTGCCACTAGGGACAGGGTCTCCTCTACGCAGTATTTT,CATRDRVSSTQYF
few,TRBJ2-1,TRBV2,TRBD2,TGTGCCAGCACCCTTACCGGGACTACCACCAATGAGCAGTTCTTC,CASTLTGTTTNEQFF
.,TRBJ1-1,TRBV12-3/TRBV12-4,.,TGTGCCAGCAGTTCTTGGAACACTGAAGCTTTCTTT,CASSSWNTEAFF
once,TRBJ2-7,TRBV18,TRBD2,TGTGCCAGCTCCCCTCCGGGACTAGCGGGGGGTTCTCACGAGCAGTACTTC,CASSPPGLAGGSHEQYF
.,TRBJ2-2,TRBV7-3,.,TGTGCCAGCAGCTTAGACGGGGGAGGCGGGGAGCTGTTTTTT,CASSLDGGGGELFF
once,TRBJ2-3,TRBV4-3,TRBD2,TGCGCCAGCAGCCAAGGAAAACTAGCGGGGGGAGGAACAGATACGCAGTATTTT,CASSQGKLAGGGTDTQYF
.,TRBJ1-4,TRBV5-5,.,TGTGCCAGCAGCTCCATCACATCCAGGGGCGCCCCTACTAATGAAAAACTGTTTTTT,CASSSITSRGAPTNEKLFF
.,TRBJ1-4,TRBV5-6,TRBD1,TGTGCCAGCAGCTTGGTTTGGGACAGATCAACTAATGAAAAACTGTTTTTT,CASSLVWDRSTNEKLFF
.,TRBJ2-7,TRBV4-2,TRBD2,TGTGCCAGCAGCTCTAGCGGGGGGGCCCTTGAGCAGTACTTC,CASSSSGGALEQYF
.,TRBJ2-3,TRBV9,.,TGTGCCAGCAGCGTAGTTGGCGTAGGGGCAGATACGCAGTATTTT,CASSVVGVGADTQYF
once,TRBJ1-1,TRBV18,.,TGTGCCAGCTCACCTCTGGGCCAGGGTGAAGCTTTCTTT,CASSPLGQGEAFF
.,TRBJ2-1,TRBV5-6,TRBD2,TGTGCCAGCAGCCCGGGACTAGCGGGTGATTACAATGAGCAGTTCTTC,CASSPGLAGDYNEQFF
.,TRBJ1-4,TRBV19,.,TGTGCCAGTAGTATCCCCTCGACAGGCATCTTAAGACTGTTTTTT,CASSIPSTGILRLFF